This T cell receptor beta chain comes out of a study of PD-1 blockade in classical Hodgkin lymphoma. All patients relapsed after autologous stem cell transplantation, and brentuximab vedotin exposure varied. CDR3 length: 13 residues. The germline V gene encodes CDR1 MNHNY and CDR2 SVGAGI (reference sequence). Trimming shortened V by 2 bases and J by 6 bases, and 10 bases separated the two germline ends. Study-wide points: The study found that TCR diversity rose significantly by C4D1 in CD4+ but not CD8+ cells.

Profiled with immunoSEQ multiplex PCR; TCRdb holds only in-frame clones, not every one. The data contain about 40,000 clones, 60% to 75% of them singletons. To note about this clone: Its target is unknown.

The chain combines TRBV6-6 with TRBJ1-2; perhaps TRBD1 as D (5 bases). This TCR was recovered from a human donor with classical Hodgkin lymphoma. The sample was peripheral blood mononuclear cells (PBMCs), taken at baseline. CDR3 amino acids: CASSYVTGNGYTF. The CDR3 DNA is TGTGCCAGCAGTTACGTTACAGGCAATGGCTACACCTTC.